This T cell receptor beta chain was obtained from a study of blood T cell repertoires in COVID-19. The germline gives CDR1 SGHRS, CDR2 YFSETQ. The V gene end was trimmed by 0 bases and the J gene end by 5 bases; junction bases not matched to a gene: 7. The CDR3 extends over 17 amino acids. The data were produced by immunoSEQ multiplex PCR, yet TCRdb's version contains in-frame clones alone and is incomplete. This table holds about 250,000 clones, 80% to 90% found once. The sequence derives from a man older than 75 with acute or convalescent COVID-19. The sequencing input was peripheral blood. The V gene is TRBV5-1, the J gene TRBJ2-2, with TRBD2 matching 10 bases. In DNA form, the CDR3 reads TGCGCCAGCAGCTTGGCTCTAGCGGGGGCAGGGACCGGGGAGCTGTTTTTT. This sequence encodes CASSLALAGAGTGELFF.